Below, 22 T cell receptor beta chains from the same sample are listed, as sequenced in a study of T cells after posttransplantation cyclophosphamide. Sequenced by immunoSEQ multiplex PCR; TCRdb stores in-frame clones only, minus some. The sample shows about 6,900 clones, about 98% of them seen only once. The sample consisted of naive CD8+ T cells sorted from PBMCs. The receptors here all came from a woman in her twenties or thirties in good health and a related stem cell transplant donor.

This sequence joins TRBV5-1 and TRBJ2-7; maybe TRBD1 (6 bases). The CDR3 has 11 residues. The V end was cut by 3 bases, the J end by 7 bases, with 8 bases between. Looked up from germline, CDR1 is SGHRS and CDR2 is YFSETQ. In DNA form, the CDR3 reads TGCGCCAGCAGCTCCACAGGGGAGCAGTACTTC. This codes for CASSSTGEQYF.

The chain has TRBV4-3 and TRBJ2-5; no reliable D call. Trimming took 3 bases from V and 5 from J, leaving 16 bases between them. The CDR3 is 15 amino acids. Germline V gene sequence: CDR1 LGHNA, CDR2 YSLEER. The chain's CDR3 is CASSHLRGAQETQYF. As DNA, the CDR3 is TGCGCCAGCAGCCATCTACGTGGAGCCCAGGAGACCCAGTACTTC.

The J gene is TRBJ1-2, the V gene TRBV6-5, with D uncertain. Deletions cut 5 bases from V and 7 bases from J, with 14 bases between. CDR1 and CDR2 from the germline V gene are MNHEY and SVGAGI. The CDR3 sequence is 13 residues long. The CDR3 reads CASSPRISGGYTF. The CDR3 region has the DNA TGTGCCAGCAGTCCCCGGATTTCGGGTGGCTACACCTTC.

In nucleotides, the CDR3 is TGTGCCAGCAGTATTACTAGCGAACCCTACAATGAGCAGTTCTTC. Translating it yields CASSITSEPYNEQFF. The V gene is TRBV6-5, the J gene TRBJ2-1, with 7 bases lining up with TRBD2. CDR3 size: 15 residues. Germline V CDR1 and CDR2: MNHEY, SVGAGI. The V gene end was trimmed by 5 bases and the J gene end by 2 bases; junction bases not matched to a gene: 6.

Worth noting for this clone: One end of the junction fails to match germline, which may point to a read error. Other nucleotide sequences in the sample specify the same CDR3. V and J are TRBV27 and TRBJ1-2, with D possibly TRBD1 on 5 matching bases. Germline assignment: CDR1 MNHEY and CDR2 SMNVEV (reference sequence). CDR3 length: 14 residues. The CDR3, as DNA: TGCGCCAGCAGTCCGAGGGGAGGGGTAAATGGCTACACCTTC. Translating it yields CASSPRGGVNGYTF.

This sequence joins TRBV7-2 and TRBJ2-3; 12 bases fit TRBD2. Germline CDR1 reads SGHTA; CDR2 reads FQGNSA. Losses at the gene ends were 1 base for V and 3 bases for J; bases not matched to a gene: 8. The CDR3 is made up of 18 amino acids. CDR3: CASSLVSSGGGNTDTQYF. CDR3 sequence (DNA): TGTGCCAGCAGCTTAGTCTCTAGCGGGGGGGGGAATACAGATACGCAGTATTTT.

This sequence joins TRBV13 and TRBJ1-1; possible D gene TRBD1, 5 bases. Germline-derived CDR1 and CDR2 are PRHDT and FYEKMQ (reference sequence). V was clipped by 5 bases and J by 5 bases, with 18 bases between them. CDR3 length: 15 amino acids. In nucleotides, the CDR3 is TGTGCCAGCAGCCCAGGGCTGTCCGATGGGACTGAAGCTTTCTTT. This codes for CASSPGLSDGTEAFF.

The V gene is TRBV7-9, the J gene TRBJ1-1; possibly TRBD1 for D (5 bases). The length of the CDR3 is 15 residues. Trimming pared 1 base from V and 3 bases from J, leaving 12 bases between. The germline V gene has CDR1 SEHNR and CDR2 FQNEAQ (reference sequence). The CDR3 sequence is CASSLVQAGDTEAFF. In DNA form, the CDR3 reads TGTGCCAGCAGCTTAGTTCAGGCGGGGGACACTGAAGCTTTCTTT.

The sample holds one count of this clone. The V and J genes are TRBV27 and TRBJ1-4; the match to TRBD1 covers 8 bases. Trimming cost V 7 bases and J 0 bases; bases outside gene matches: 10. CDR1 and CDR2 from the germline V gene are MNHEY and SMNVEV (reference sequence). CDR3 length: 17 residues. The CDR3 spells CASTDRGGLATNEKLFF. The DNA of the CDR3 is TGTGCCAGCACCGACAGGGGAGGCTTGGCAACTAATGAAAAACTGTTTTTT. The full variable domain, rest sourced from reference TRBV27 and TRBJ1-4, is EAQVTQNPRYLITVTGKKLTVTCSQNMNHEYMSWYRQDPGLGLRQIYYSMNVEVTDKGDVPEGYKVSRKEKRNFPLILESPSPNQTSLYFCASTDRGGLATNEKLFFGSGTQLSVL.

The V gene is TRBV4-1, the J gene TRBJ1-2; D is unresolved. CDR1 and CDR2 from the germline V gene are MGHRA and YSYEKL. V was trimmed by 0 bases and J by 2 bases, leaving 13 bases between them. CDR3 length equals 16 residues. The CDR3 nucleotides are TGCGCCAGCAGCCAAGACCGTTCAACTTTCAACTATGGCTACACCTTC. Its protein product is CASSQDRSTFNYGYTF.

This chain joins TRBV11-1 and TRBJ2-5; 9 nucleotides line up with TRBD1. From germline, CDR1 is SGHAT and CDR2 FQDESV (reference sequence). The CDR3 runs 12 residues. V shed 10 bases, J shed 3 bases, and the junction held 3 bases outside the gene matches. This CDR3 reads CATRTGEETQYF. The CDR3 coding sequence is TGTGCCACCAGGACAGGGGAAGAGACCCAGTACTTC.

With respect to this clone: The junction departs from germline at one end; a sequencing error may be responsible. The chain links TRBV18 to TRBJ2-1, with TRBD2 matching over 12 bases. Germline-derived CDR1 and CDR2 are KGHSH and LQKENI. CDR3 length: 15 amino acids. CDR3 sequence reads: CASSPLAGGYNEQFF. The CDR3 DNA reads TGTGCCAGCTCTCCACTAGCGGGGGGATACAATGAGCAGTTCTTC.

The chain recombines TRBV6-1 with TRBJ1-3; D unclear. Trimming cost V 0 bases and J 8 bases, with 5 bases left between them. Germline V gene sequence: CDR1 MNHNS, CDR2 SASEGT. The CDR3 consists of 12 residues. The CDR3 DNA sequence: TGTGCCAGCAGTGAAGCGCAGTACACCATATATTTT. Protein: CASSEAQYTIYF.

CDR3: CASSLRDRGVYNEQFF. The DNA of the CDR3 is TGTGCCAGCAGCTTGAGGGACAGGGGTGTTTACAATGAGCAGTTCTTC. The chain links TRBV5-5 to TRBJ2-1, with 10 nucleotides matching TRBD1. In germline, CDR1 is SGHKS, CDR2 YYEKEE (reference sequence). The CDR3 is made up of 16 amino acids. V lost 1 base, J lost 4 bases, and 5 bases stayed unmatched. The complete variable domain, with remaining parts taken from reference TRBV5-5 and TRBJ2-1, reads DAGVTQSPTHLIKTRGQQVTLRCSPISGHKSVSWYQQVLGQGPQFIFQYYEKEERGRGNFPDRFSARQFPNYSSELNVNALLLGDSALYLCASSLRDRGVYNEQFFGPGTRLTVL.

This rearrangement joins TRBV4-1 to TRBJ1-3; D is unresolved. Germline V lookup: CDR1 MGHRA, CDR2 YSYEKL. The CDR3 is 16 residues long. Trimming removed 1 base from V and 0 bases from J, with 10 bases in between. CDR3: CASSQVPGYSGNTIYF. The CDR3 DNA reads TGCGCCAGCAGCCAAGTTCCCGGGTACTCTGGAAACACCATATATTTT.

The V and J genes are TRBV7-8 and TRBJ1-1; TRBD1 might be the D (5 bases). CDR1 is SGHVS and CDR2 is FQNEAQ in the germline V gene. Trimming took off 1 base at V and 3 bases at J, with 12 bases between the two ends. The CDR3 sequence is 15 residues long. CDR3 DNA sequence: TGTGCCAGCAGCTTAGGGTGGGGCAGGGACACTGAAGCTTTCTTT. This codes for CASSLGWGRDTEAFF.

The CDR3 sequence is CASSKYSNQPQHF. The CDR3 nucleotides read TGTGCCAGCAGTAAATATAGCAATCAGCCCCAGCATTTT. This chain uses TRBV27 with TRBJ1-5; D is undetermined. The CDR3 contains 13 residues. Germline V gives CDR1 MNHEY, CDR2 SMNVEV (reference sequence). Trimming pared 5 bases from V and 0 bases from J, leaving 5 bases between.

The CDR3 protein is CASSYSEGIREKLFF. The DNA of the CDR3 is TGTGCCAGCAGTTACTCGGAGGGGATAAGGGAAAAACTGTTTTTT. The rearrangement uses TRBV6-5 and TRBJ1-4; tentatively, D is TRBD1 (5 bases). Trimming pared 0 bases from V and 8 bases from J, leaving 13 bases between. The germline gives CDR1 MNHEY, CDR2 SVGAGI. The CDR3 runs 15 residues.

This chain connects TRBV15 to TRBJ2-5; 7 bases are a match to TRBD2. Germline values: CDR1 LNHNV, CDR2 YYDKDF (reference sequence). The trim removed 7 bases at V and 2 bases at J, leaving 10 bases unmatched. The CDR3 loop spans 15 amino acids. CDR3 sequence reads: CATTGEGSGQETQYF. For the CDR3, the DNA is TGTGCCACCACGGGGGAGGGGTCCGGGCAAGAGACCCAGTACTTC.

The chain joins TRBV7-2 to TRBJ1-2; D might be TRBD1 (5 bases). The CDR3 has 15 residues. V was shortened by 1 base and J by 0 bases, with 9 bases between the two germline ends. Germline V gene sequence: CDR1 SGHTA, CDR2 FQGNSA. As DNA, the CDR3 is TGTGCCAGCAGCTTAGAGGGGCTAGCTAACTATGGCTACACCTTC. Encoded protein: CASSLEGLANYGYTF.

The chain combines TRBV27 with TRBJ2-7; D remains ambiguous. This CDR3 has 11 residues. Between the trimmed V and J ends, which lost 7 bases and 4 bases, there was a span of 8 bases. CDR1 is MNHEY, CDR2 SMNVEV, per germline (reference sequence). CDR3 residues: CASTGGYEQYF. CDR3 in DNA: TGTGCCAGCACGGGTGGGTACGAGCAGTACTTC.

The genes are TRBV6-6 and TRBJ2-7, with D hard to call. The V end was cut by 2 bases, the J end by 4 bases, with 6 bases between. The CDR3 spans 12 residues. Germline V lookup: CDR1 MNHNY, CDR2 SVGAGI (reference sequence). CDR3 sequence (DNA): TGTGCCAGCAGTTACGTCCAATACGAGCAGTACTTC. This gives the protein CASSYVQYEQYF.